The entry below describes one T cell receptor (beta chain). Trimming removed 7 bases from V and 6 bases from J, with 15 bases in between. Looked up from germline, CDR1 is SQVTM and CDR2 is ANQGSEA. The CDR3 totals 13 residues. This record belongs to a study of shared clonotypes between healthy human individuals. Study as a whole: The cohort comprised a couple of women and a few men. Their ages spanned 18 to 49 years.

CD45RO-negative CD8 cells positively selected for CCR7 made up the naive population, which excluded terminally differentiated effector memory CD45RA+ cells. Repertoires were generated with immunoSEQ multiplex PCR, while TCRdb's copy carries only in-frame clones and drops some. The sample includes approximately 720,000 clones, roughly nine tenths of them seen just once. The sample taken for sequencing was naive CD8+ T cells sorted from blood. The chain links TRBV29-1 to TRBJ2-2; D is unresolved. The receptor was isolated from a man younger than 45 in good health. The CDR3 DNA reads as TGCAGCGCTGTCGGGCCTGGGGCCGGGGAGCTGTTTTTT. It encodes CSAVGPGAGELFF.